The 19 T cell receptor beta chains listed next were all sequenced from one sample in a study of blood T cell repertoires in COVID-19. Generated by immunoSEQ multiplex PCR, the TCRdb table keeps only in-frame clones and is missing some. The sample lists 150,000 or so clones; roughly 80% were seen once. The sequenced sample was peripheral blood. These receptors all stem from a woman in her thirties or forties with active or convalescent COVID-19.

V and J are TRBV14 and TRBJ2-1; TRBD2 aligns across 15 bases. The J segment lost 7 bases and the V segment lost 1 base, leaving 20 bases of the junction unmatched. Germline V gene data show CDR1 as SGHDN and CDR2 as FVKESK. This CDR3 is built from 22 residues. CDR3 nucleotides: TGTGCCAGCAGCCAAGTGGTCCCCCCAGGACTAGCGGGAGGGCCGCTGGGGAATGAGCAGTTCTTC. It encodes CASSQVVPPGLAGGPLGNEQFF.

The rearrangement uses TRBV2 and TRBJ1-3; D is possibly TRBD1 (5 bases). This CDR3 region has 16 residues. Germline CDR1 reads SNHLY; CDR2 reads FYNNEI. The V end was cut by 5 bases, the J end by 8 bases, with 22 bases between. The CDR3: CASSWAPARGGDTIYF. The CDR3 region has the DNA TGTGCCAGCAGTTGGGCCCCGGCCCGAGGAGGGGACACCATATATTTT. Drawing the rest from reference TRBV2 and TRBJ1-3, the complete variable domain is EPEVTQTPSHQVTQMGQEVILRCVPISNHLYFYWYRQILGQKVEFLVSFYNNEISEKSEIFDDQFSVERPDGSNFTLKIRSTKLEDSAMYFCASSWAPARGGDTIYFGEGSWLTVV.

The chain joins TRBV27 to TRBJ1-4; possible D gene TRBD1, 6 bases. The CDR3 runs 15 residues. Germline V CDR1 and CDR2: MNHEY, SMNVEV (reference sequence). Trimming stripped 5 bases from V and 0 bases from J, with 10 bases between. The DNA for the CDR3 is TGTGCCAGCAGTCCTTGGGGGCCAACTAATGAAAAACTGTTTTTT. It encodes CASSPWGPTNEKLFF.

This sequence joins TRBV6-5 and TRBJ1-4; D gene unclear. This CDR3 spans 14 amino acids. Germline CDR1 reads MNHEY; CDR2 reads SVGAGI. V lost 5 bases, J lost 4 bases, and 11 bases lay in between. CDR3 nucleotide sequence: TGTGCCAGCAGTCCTTCTAGGATTAATGAAAAACTGTTTTTT. The encoded protein is CASSPSRINEKLFF.

The genes are TRBV3-1 (or the pseudogene TRBV3-2) and TRBJ1-2; 8 positions match TRBD1. J was trimmed by 7 bases and V by 0 bases; bases with no gene match: 7. The CDR3 runs 15 residues. Germline loops: CDR1 LGHDT, CDR2 YNNKEL (reference sequence). The CDR3 spells CASSQDSTGAGGYTF. Here the CDR3 DNA reads TGTGCCAGCAGCCAAGATTCGACAGGGGCGGGTGGCTACACCTTC.

This rearrangement joins TRBV12-3 or TRBV12-4 to TRBJ1-2, with a tentative D call TRBD1 (6 bases). The CDR3 is 13 amino acids. Trimming stripped 5 bases from V and 8 bases from J, with 15 bases between. In nucleotides, the CDR3 is TGTGCCAGCAGTGCCACAGGGAGAGGGGGCTACACCTTC. Its protein product is CASSATGRGGYTF.

V usage is TRBV6-1 and J usage is TRBJ2-5; 9 bases align to TRBD1. After removal of 5 bases from V and 5 bases from J, the junction contained 6 bases not matched to a gene. CDR3 size: 14 residues. Germline V gene lookup returns CDR1 MNHNS and CDR2 SASEGT. The CDR3 sequence: CASSWTGEGETQYF. CDR3 coding DNA: TGTGCCAGCAGTTGGACAGGGGAGGGGGAGACCCAGTACTTC.

The genes are TRBV30 and TRBJ2-4; D unresolved. CDR1 and CDR2 (germline): GTSNPN, SVGIG (reference sequence). The CDR3 has 12 amino acids. V dropped 4 bases and J dropped 6 bases, with 10 bases sitting between them. CDR3 nucleotide sequence: TGTGCCTGGAACGCCGGTGGAAACATTCAGTACTTC. Translated: CAWNAGGNIQYF.

This chain joins TRBV5-4 and TRBJ2-3; 9 bases fit TRBD1. The length of the CDR3 is 15 residues. CDR1 and CDR2 (germline): SGHNT, YYREEE (reference sequence). Trimming cost V 0 bases and J 3 bases; bases outside gene matches: 2. CDR3 loop: CASSLGDRDTDTQYF. CDR3 nucleotide sequence: TGTGCCAGCAGCTTGGGGGACAGGGATACAGATACGCAGTATTTT.

The chain employs TRBV2 and TRBJ2-1; D is possibly TRBD2 (6 bases). The germline V gene has CDR1 SNHLY and CDR2 FYNNEI. V dropped 7 bases and J dropped 8 bases, with 15 bases sitting between them. This CDR3 contains 13 residues. The CDR3 region is CASTGTYVYEQFF. CDR3 nucleotide sequence: TGTGCCAGCACCGGGACTTACGTTTATGAGCAGTTCTTC.

This clone was seen a single time. The gene calls are TRBV7-8 and TRBJ2-6; 7 nucleotides match TRBD1. The CDR3 loop spans 15 amino acids. J was trimmed by 1 base and V by 5 bases; bases with no gene match: 2. CDR1 is SGHVS, CDR2 FQNEAQ, per germline. The CDR3 sequence: CASSHRGSGANVLTF. The CDR3 bases are TGTGCCAGCAGCCACAGGGGTTCTGGGGCCAACGTCCTGACTTTC.

This chain joins TRBV5-1 and TRBJ2-7; tentative D call: TRBD1 (5 bases). This CDR3 contains 13 residues. The V gene's germline CDR1 is SGHRS and CDR2 YFSETQ. The V end was cut by 7 bases, the J end by 0 bases, with 11 bases between. The CDR3 DNA follows: TGCGCCAGCGGACATGAAAGCTCCTACGAGCAGTACTTC. Its translation: CASGHESSYEQYF.

The rearrangement links TRBV6-2 or TRBV6-3 to TRBJ1-5; possibly TRBD1 for D (6 bases). The CDR3 runs to 17 residues. The ends were cut back, 0 bases at V and 5 bases at J, with 17 bases in the middle. CDR1 and CDR2 from the germline V gene are MNHEY and SVGEGT. CDR3 in amino acids: CASSYSPGQPGDQPQHF. The DNA of the CDR3 is TGTGCCAGCAGTTACTCACCCGGACAGCCAGGAGATCAGCCCCAGCATTTT.

This clone turned up a few times. The sample carries other DNA sequences with the same CDR3. V usage is TRBV28 and J usage is TRBJ1-5; D gene ambiguous. V lost 0 bases, J lost 0 bases, and 9 bases lay in between. The CDR3 runs 16 residues. The germline V gene has CDR1 MDHEN and CDR2 SYDVKM. In DNA, the CDR3 is TGTGCCAGCAGTTTATGGGCAGTTAATAGCAATCAGCCCCAGCATTTT. Translated, it gives CASSLWAVNSNQPQHF. The complete variable domain, with remaining parts taken from reference TRBV28 and TRBJ1-5, reads DVKVTQSSRYLVKRTGEKVFLECVQDMDHENMFWYRQDPGLGLRLIYFSYDVKMKEKGDIPEGYSVSREKKERFSLILESASTNQTSMYLCASSLWAVNSNQPQHFGDGTRLSIL.

Only a few counts were recorded for this clone. The V gene is TRBV19, the J gene TRBJ1-5; D call uncertain. V dropped 5 bases and J dropped 4 bases, with 12 bases sitting between them. The CDR3 consists of 14 residues. Germline V gives CDR1 LNHDA, CDR2 SQIVND (reference sequence). The CDR3 nucleotides read TGTGCCAGTAGTCTGAGGGAGTTTAATCAGCCCCAGCATTTT. It yields the protein CASSLREFNQPQHF. Supplemented by reference TRBV19 and TRBJ1-5, the full variable domain reads DGGITQSPKYLFRKEGQNVTLSCEQNLNHDAMYWYRQDPGQGLRLIYYSQIVNDFQKGDIAEGYSVSREKKESFPLTVTSAQKNPTAFYLCASSLREFNQPQHFGDGTRLSIL.

The chain is built from TRBV4-3 and TRBJ2-1; 9 nucleotides align to TRBD2. Trimming removed 0 bases from V and 4 bases from J; junction bases left unmatched: 7. The CDR3 is made up of 17 amino acids. Looked up from germline, CDR1 is LGHNA and CDR2 is YSLEER. As DNA, the CDR3 is TGCGCCAGCAGCCAAGATAAGCTTAGCGGGGGTTACAATGAGCAGTTCTTC. Encoded protein: CASSQDKLSGGYNEQFF.

The V and J genes are TRBV7-2 and TRBJ2-5, with 11 bases that match TRBD2. V was clipped by 0 bases and J by 5 bases; unmatched bases: 11. The CDR3 totals 18 residues. Germline V gene lookup returns CDR1 SGHTA and CDR2 FQGNSA. The CDR3 loop reads CASSLAGPSGRWGETQYF. The CDR3 region has the DNA TGTGCCAGCAGCTTAGCCGGCCCTAGCGGGAGGTGGGGGGAGACCCAGTACTTC.

The rearrangement uses TRBV11-2 and TRBJ1-1; D remains unclear. CDR1 is SGHAT and CDR2 is FQNNGV in the germline V gene. The CDR3 has 14 residues. V lost 0 bases and J lost 4, with 9 bases in between. CDR3 residues: CASSLDLVATEAFF. In nucleotides, the CDR3 is TGTGCCAGCAGCTTAGATTTGGTGGCCACTGAAGCTTTCTTT.

The chain employs TRBV29-1 and TRBJ2-1; maybe TRBD1 (5 bases). The germline V gene has CDR1 SQVTM and CDR2 ANQGSEA. The CDR3 loop spans 12 amino acids. Deletions cut 8 bases from V and 4 bases from J, with 12 bases between. The CDR3 here is CSSFRQYNEQFF. As DNA, the CDR3 is TGCAGCTCTTTCCGACAGTACAATGAGCAGTTCTTC.